This is a list of T cell receptor beta chains from one sample in a study of cytomegalovirus exposure and HLA in healthy donors. Using immunoSEQ multiplex PCR, the repertoire was profiled, and TCRdb retains in-frame clones only, with some absent. The sample gives 100,000 to 150,000 clones, roughly 18% of which show up once; approximately 2.9% is in the top ten. Sample: PBMCs. The receptors were sampled from a female donor in good health and CMV-seropositive. Each CDR3 is given with its conserved first and last residue. A D gene is named only where the DNA matches it firmly. Clone sizes are given selectively: once, few, many, or a class where the clone is expanded.

V gene,J gene,D gene,clone size,CDR3 protein,CDR3 DNA
TRBV2,TRBJ2-2,TRBD2,-,CASSTNPTTSGGITGELFF,TGTGCCAGCAGCACAAATCCGACAACTAGCGGGGGTATTACCGGGGAGCTGTTTTTT
TRBV4-3,TRBJ2-3,TRBD2,many,CASSQAGGPSDTQYF,TGCGCCAGCAGCCAAGCGGGAGGGCCCTCAGATACGCAGTATTTT
TRBV5-4,TRBJ2-7,TRBD1,few,CASSRQGASYEQYF,TGTGCCAGCAGTCGACAGGGGGCCTCCTACGAGCAGTACTTC
TRBV2,TRBJ1-1,-,few,CASSWGDKDTSNTEAFF,TGTGCCAGCAGCTGGGGTGACAAGGACACTTCGAACACTGAAGCTTTCTTT
TRBV30,TRBJ2-7,-,-,CAWSPLLAVTYEQYF,TGTGCCTGGAGTCCCCTCCTGGCAGTAACCTACGAGCAGTACTTC
TRBV7-3,TRBJ2-7,-,-,CASSMGPDYAYEQYF,TGTGCCAGCAGCATGGGGCCGGACTATGCCTACGAGCAGTACTTC
TRBV7-9,TRBJ2-1,-,few,CASSLNRGGLNEQFF,TGTGCCAGCAGCTTAAACAGGGGAGGACTAAATGAGCAGTTCTTC
TRBV6-5,TRBJ2-3,TRBD2,-,CASSGGSGVPDTQYF,TGTGCCAGCTCGGGAGGCAGTGGGGTGCCAGATACGCAGTATTTT
TRBV20-1,TRBJ2-7,-,-,CSASWLGEQYF,TGCAGTGCTAGCTGGCTAGGCGAGCAGTACTTC
TRBV27,TRBJ1-5,TRBD1,few,CASRRDREGNQPQHF,TGTGCCAGCAGGAGGGACAGGGAAGGTAATCAGCCCCAGCATTTT
TRBV7-3,TRBJ2-1,TRBD2,-,CASSPRGLPGLAGATTYNEQFF,TGTGCCAGCAGCCCAAGGGGACTTCCGGGACTAGCGGGAGCTACGACCTACAATGAGCAGTTCTTC
TRBV7-8,TRBJ2-2,TRBD2,few,CASTYRSGGGSGELFF,TGTGCCAGCACCTATCGGAGCGGGGGCGGCTCCGGGGAGCTGTTTTTT
TRBV4-2,TRBJ2-1,-,few,CASDLNGMGEQFF,TGTGCCAGCGACCTCAACGGGATGGGCGAGCAGTTCTTC
TRBV4-1,TRBJ2-3,-,-,CASSQPGGNTDTQYF,TGCGCCAGCAGCCAACCCGGCGGCAACACAGATACGCAGTATTTT
TRBV28,TRBJ2-7,-,few,CASSPMGQVGAYEQYF,TGTGCCAGCAGCCCAATGGGGCAGGTTGGAGCCTACGAGCAGTACTTC
TRBV25-1,TRBJ2-3,TRBD2,few,CASSMGAGGTDTQYF,TGTGCCAGCAGTATGGGAGCGGGAGGCACAGATACGCAGTATTTT
TRBV4-1,TRBJ1-1,-,few,CASSQIRLGPNTEAFF,TGCGCCAGCAGCCAAATACGGCTAGGTCCGAACACTGAAGCTTTCTTT
TRBV4-2,TRBJ2-7,-,few,CASSPFGGGLYEQYF,TGTGCCAGCAGCCCCTTCGGAGGCGGGCTCTACGAGCAGTACTTC
TRBV27,TRBJ1-5,-,few,CASSTGTGVQPQHF,TGTGCCAGCAGTACCGGGACGGGGGTTCAGCCCCAGCATTTT
TRBV28,TRBJ2-5,-,-,CASGPGFGETQYF,TGTGCCAGCGGCCCAGGATTCGGAGAGACCCAGTACTTC
TRBV6-5,TRBJ2-1,-,few,CASSYMADYNEQFF,TGTGCCAGCAGTTACATGGCAGACTACAATGAGCAGTTCTTC
TRBV12-5,TRBJ1-2,-,few,CASGLPDMLRGYTF,TGTGCTAGTGGTTTGCCCGACATGCTGCGAGGCTACACCTTC
TRBV2,TRBJ2-5,TRBD1,-,CASGGTGGGLGGYQETQYF,TGTGCCAGCGGGGGGACAGGGGGCGGGTTAGGGGGATACCAAGAGACCCAGTACTTC
TRBV14,TRBJ2-7,TRBD1,few,CASSQGTGGPSYEQYF,TGTGCCAGCAGCCAAGGTACAGGGGGCCCCTCCTACGAGCAGTACTTC
TRBV10-3,TRBJ2-7,-,few,CATKIQGSPTEQYF,TGTGCCACCAAAATTCAGGGGTCCCCTACCGAGCAGTACTTC
TRBV29-1,TRBJ1-2,TRBD1,few,CSVSGTGEGYTF,TGCAGCGTCTCCGGGACAGGGGAAGGCTACACCTTC
TRBV6-1,TRBJ2-7,-,-,CASGRTGNYEQYF,TGTGCCAGCGGGAGGACGGGAAACTACGAGCAGTACTTC
TRBV21-1,TRBJ1-2,-,once,CASSKDRNDGYTF,TGTGCCAGCAGCAAGGACAGGAACGATGGCTACACCTTC
TRBV2,TRBJ2-3,-,few,CASSLSDTQYF,TGTGCCAGCAGTCTCTCAGATACGCAGTATTTT
TRBV30,TRBJ2-1,-,-,CAWSVGLAVNEQFF,TGTGCCTGGAGTGTTGGGCTAGCTGTAAATGAGCAGTTCTTC
TRBV4-3,TRBJ2-3,TRBD2,few,CASSHRASGDGTDTQYF,TGCGCCAGCAGCCATCGGGCTAGCGGGGACGGCACAGATACGCAGTATTTT
TRBV7-8,TRBJ1-2,-,-,CARFSEGVPNYGYTF,TGTGCCAGGTTTTCCGAGGGCGTTCCTAACTATGGCTACACCTTC
TRBV5-6,TRBJ1-5,-,few,CASSLRESQPQHF,TGTGCCAGCAGCTTGCGGGAAAGTCAGCCCCAGCATTTT
TRBV25-1,TRBJ1-4,TRBD1,few,CASSEYRTGLNEKLFF,TGTGCCAGCAGTGAATATCGGACAGGCCTGAATGAAAAACTGTTTTTT
TRBV7-6,TRBJ1-3,-,few,CASSLGGHGNTIYF,TGTGCCAGCAGCTTAGGGGGCCATGGAAACACCATATATTTT
TRBV5-1,TRBJ2-5,-,-,CASSGADLGETQYF,TGCGCCAGCAGCGGGGCTGACCTTGGAGAGACCCAGTACTTC
TRBV10-3,TRBJ2-3,TRBD2,-,CAITKRLAGGGDTQYF,TGTGCCATCACCAAAAGACTAGCGGGGGGCGGGGATACGCAGTATTTT
TRBV5-4,TRBJ2-2,TRBD2,-,CASSFSLGEGLNTGELFF,TGTGCCAGCAGCTTCTCCCTGGGGGAGGGATTGAACACCGGGGAGCTGTTTTTT
TRBV6-6,TRBJ2-3,TRBD1,few,CASSSGQGLDTQYF,TGTGCCAGCAGCTCGGGACAGGGGCTAGATACGCAGTATTTT
TRBV6-1,TRBJ1-2,-,few,CASSALTANHGYTF,TGTGCCAGCAGTGCCCTCACAGCTAACCATGGCTACACCTTC
TRBV27,TRBJ2-7,-,-,CASRPTRPKVGDYEQYF,TGTGCCAGCAGGCCGACCCGCCCGAAGGTGGGAGACTACGAGCAGTACTTC
TRBV5-1,TRBJ2-7,-,-,CASSLLTGGHYEQYF,TGCGCCAGCAGCTTGCTAACGGGGGGCCACTACGAGCAGTACTTC
TRBV2,TRBJ1-1,TRBD1,-,CASSETGVDTEAFF,TGTGCCAGCAGTGAAACAGGGGTGGACACTGAAGCTTTCTTT
TRBV2,TRBJ2-7,-,-,CAGKLEMVNEQYF,TGTGCCGGTAAACTAGAGATGGTGAACGAGCAGTACTTC
TRBV7-2,TRBJ2-7,-,-,CASSFTRDMKREQYF,TGTGCCAGCAGCTTCACTCGGGACATGAAGAGGGAGCAGTACTTC
TRBV7-2,TRBJ1-2,TRBD1,few,CASSLGTGGNYGYTF,TGTGCCAGCAGCTTAGGGACAGGGGGGAACTATGGCTACACCTTC
TRBV28,TRBJ1-2,-,-,CASSLRTAAGYTF,TGTGCCAGCAGTTTAAGGACAGCGGCTGGCTACACCTTC
TRBV27,TRBJ1-5,-,-,CASSLALGGNQPQHF,TGTGCCAGCAGTTTAGCCCTCGGCGGGAATCAGCCCCAGCATTTT
TRBV4-3,TRBJ2-1,-,few,CASSQEGLGRGTLAEQFF,TGCGCCAGCAGCCAAGAAGGCTTAGGGCGGGGAACCCTCGCGGAGCAGTTCTTC
TRBV23-1,TRBJ1-2,-,few,CASSHEGDYGYTF,TGCGCCAGCAGTCATGAGGGGGACTATGGCTACACCTTC
TRBV30,TRBJ2-7,TRBD1,-,CAWSVRFGDRASEQYF,TGTGCCTGGAGTGTACGATTCGGGGACAGGGCCTCCGAGCAGTACTTC
TRBV27,TRBJ1-3,-,few,CASSLGLGNTIYF,TGTGCCAGCAGTCTCGGACTGGGAAACACCATATATTTT
TRBV4-2,TRBJ1-2,-,-,CASSLREGWGEDGYTF,TGTGCCAGCAGCCTCAGGGAGGGTTGGGGAGAGGATGGCTACACCTTC